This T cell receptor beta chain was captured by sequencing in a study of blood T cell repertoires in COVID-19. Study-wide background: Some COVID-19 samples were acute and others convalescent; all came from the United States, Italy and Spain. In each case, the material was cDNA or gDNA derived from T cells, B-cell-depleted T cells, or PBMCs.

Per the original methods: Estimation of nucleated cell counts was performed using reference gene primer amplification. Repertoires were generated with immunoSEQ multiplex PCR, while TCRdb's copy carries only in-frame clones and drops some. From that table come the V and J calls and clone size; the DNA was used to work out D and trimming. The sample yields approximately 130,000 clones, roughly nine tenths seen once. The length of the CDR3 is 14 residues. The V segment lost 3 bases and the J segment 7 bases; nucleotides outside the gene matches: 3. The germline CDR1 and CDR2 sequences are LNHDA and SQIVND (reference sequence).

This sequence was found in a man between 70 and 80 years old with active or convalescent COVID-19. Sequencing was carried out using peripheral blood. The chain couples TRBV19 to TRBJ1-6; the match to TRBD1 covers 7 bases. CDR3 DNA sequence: TGTGCCAGTAGTATGGTCAGGGGGAATTCACCCCTCCACTTT. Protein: CASSMVRGNSPLHF.